A selection of T cell receptor beta chains follows, all from one sample in a study of molecular identifiers for immune sequencing clone quantification. TCRdb fed the PCR reads into MiXCR, producing one record per CDR3 protein. The table includes about 630,000 distinct CDR3 sequences, 25% detected once. The sequenced sample consisted of naive CD8+ T cells from blood, with Jurkat cell RNA spiked in. All receptors come from a human donor in good health. Some libraries in this study had Jurkat cell RNA spiked in. CDR3s include the opening cysteine and the closing phenylalanine or tryptophan. D genes are given only for firm matches. Clone size appears in some rows only: once, few, many, or a class for an expanded clone.

clone_size j_call v_call d_call cdr3_nt cdr3_aa
few TRBJ2-1 TRBV3-1 TRBD2 TGTGCCAGCAGCCAACCGGGACTAGTCAATGAGCAGTTCTTC CASSQPGLVNEQFF
- TRBJ2-4 TRBV27 - TGTGCCAGCCGGAACGGGAGTTATCAGTACTTC CASRNGSYQYF
few TRBJ2-7 TRBV13 - TGTGCCAGCAGCTCGACGGAGTCTAGCTCCTACGAGCAGTACTTC CASSSTESSSYEQYF
- TRBJ2-1 TRBV13 - TGTGCCAGCAGCCCACTAAGCGGCCGCAATGAGCAGTTCTTC CASSPLSGRNEQFF
- TRBJ2-1 TRBV25-1 - TGTGCCAGCAGCAGACTAGGACGTAACAATGAGCAGTTCTTC CASSRLGRNNEQFF
- TRBJ1-1 TRBV29-1 - TGCAGCGTTGGTTCGGGGGGCCTGGACACTGAAGCTTTCTTT CSVGSGGLDTEAFF
many TRBJ1-5 TRBV6-1 - TGTGCCAGCAGTGAACCGGGACTGTCTACGCTTAGGATGCATCAGCCCCAGCATTTT CASSEPGLSTLRMHQPQHF
- TRBJ1-5 TRBV19 - TGTGCCAGTCACCGGGGTCTGGGACAGCCCCAGCATTTT CASHRGLGQPQHF
- TRBJ2-7 TRBV19 TRBD1 TGTGCCAGTAGTATCACCGCCGGGACAGGGCCCGAGCAGTACTTC CASSITAGTGPEQYF
- TRBJ2-7 TRBV5-6 - TGTGCCAGCAGCTTATGGGGGACTTCCTACGAGCAGTACTTC CASSLWGTSYEQYF
- TRBJ1-1 TRBV5-4 TRBD1 TGTGCCAGCAGAATGACAGGGCTCCCTGAAGCTTTCTTT CASRMTGLPEAFF
once TRBJ2-3 TRBV12-3/TRBV12-4 - TGTGCCAGCAGTTTTAACGGGGTCAAAGATGCGCAGTATTTT CASSFNGVKDAQYF
few TRBJ2-1 TRBV30 TRBD2 TGTGCCTGGCTAAGGACTAGCGGGAGTTCCTACAATGAGCAGTTCTTC CAWLRTSGSSYNEQFF
- TRBJ1-1 TRBV6-1 - TGTGCCAGCAGTGAGGTCCATATGAACACTGAAGCTTTCTTT CASSEVHMNTEAFF
few TRBJ1-1 TRBV28 TRBD1 TGTGCCAGCAGTCTAGCGACAGGGGGCGAAGTTGAAGCTTTCTTT CASSLATGGEVEAFF
many TRBJ2-7 TRBV7-2 - TGTGCCAGCAGTTACGGGGACACCTACGAGCAGTACTTC CASSYGDTYEQYF
- TRBJ2-5 TRBV2 TRBD2 TGTGCCAGCAGTGACGGAAGCGGGAATCACCAAGAGACCCAGTACTTC CASSDGSGNHQETQYF
- TRBJ1-1 TRBV11-3 - TGTGCCAGCAGCTTAATTTCGCTGCTGGTTAAAGCTTTCTTT CASSLISLLVKAFF
few TRBJ2-3 TRBV15 TRBD2 TGTGCCACCAGCACCCCCACTAGCGTAGATACGCAGTATTTT CATSTPTSVDTQYF
- TRBJ2-7 TRBV30 TRBD2 TGTGCCTGGAGTGCCGGACTAGTGGGGTTCTCCTACGAGCAGTACTTC CAWSAGLVGFSYEQYF
- TRBJ2-3 TRBV27 - TGTGCCAGCAGCTACCGGGACGGTACAGATACGCAGTGTTTT CASSYRDGTDTQCF
few TRBJ2-7 TRBV7-9 - TGTGCCAGCAGCTTAGAGGCGGGGGCGGGCGAGCAGTACTTC CASSLEAGAGEQYF
- TRBJ2-3 TRBV9 - TGTGCCAGCAGCGAGGGGACTCAGGGGCTTACAGATACGCAGTATTTT CASSEGTQGLTDTQYF
- TRBJ2-4 TRBV6-6 - TGTGCCAGCAGTTACCATCGATCGAAGAGTGACGCCACAAACCTAGCCAAAAACATTCAGTACTTC CASSYHRSKSDATNLAKNIQYF
- TRBJ1-2 TRBV27 - TGTGCCAGCAGTTTTGTGGGGGCGTCTAACTATGGCTACACCTTC CASSFVGASNYGYTF
many TRBJ1-5 TRBV12-3/TRBV12-4 - TGTGCCAGCAGTTGGGACTATAATCAGCCCCAGCATTTT CASSWDYNQPQHF
few TRBJ1-5 TRBV27 - TGTGCCAGCAGTCTAGGGGGGCTTCAAGGTCAGCCCCAGCATTTT CASSLGGLQGQPQHF
- TRBJ1-1 TRBV11-2 - TGTGCCAGCAGCTTAGGTCAGTTCATGAACACTGAAGCTTTCTTT CASSLGQFMNTEAFF
- TRBJ1-5 TRBV20-1 TRBD1 TGCAGTGCTGGAGGCAGGGGGTGGTATCAGCCCCAGCATTTT CSAGGRGWYQPQHF
- TRBJ2-5 TRBV19 - TGTGCCAGTAGTATGGACGAGTCTGAGACCCAGTACTTC CASSMDESETQYF
- TRBJ2-5 TRBV7-7 - TGTGCTAGCAGCTTAGTCCCGGGATTACAAGAGACCCAGTACTTC CASSLVPGLQETQYF
many TRBJ2-1 TRBV5-1 TRBD2 TGCGCCTCAAACGGACGGGAGGGCCCCTCCAATGAGCAGTTCTTC CASNGREGPSNEQFF
many TRBJ2-3 TRBV5-1 - TGCGCCAGCAGCGAAGCCCCTCTGGGCACAGATACGCAGTATTTT CASSEAPLGTDTQYF
- TRBJ1-1 TRBV2 - TGTGCCGGCAGCCCCCTAGGGACCGAGGCTTTCTTT CAGSPLGTEAFF
many TRBJ1-2 TRBV20-1 - TGCAGTGCTAGGGACTATGGCTACACCTTC CSARDYGYTF
few TRBJ1-1 TRBV12-3/TRBV12-4 - TGTGCCAGCAGACAGGGAGTCGGAGCTGAAGCTTTCTTT CASRQGVGAEAFF
- TRBJ1-1 TRBV4-1 TRBD1 TGCGCCAGCAGCCACCCACCCACAGGGGGTACTGAAGCTTTCTTT CASSHPPTGGTEAFF